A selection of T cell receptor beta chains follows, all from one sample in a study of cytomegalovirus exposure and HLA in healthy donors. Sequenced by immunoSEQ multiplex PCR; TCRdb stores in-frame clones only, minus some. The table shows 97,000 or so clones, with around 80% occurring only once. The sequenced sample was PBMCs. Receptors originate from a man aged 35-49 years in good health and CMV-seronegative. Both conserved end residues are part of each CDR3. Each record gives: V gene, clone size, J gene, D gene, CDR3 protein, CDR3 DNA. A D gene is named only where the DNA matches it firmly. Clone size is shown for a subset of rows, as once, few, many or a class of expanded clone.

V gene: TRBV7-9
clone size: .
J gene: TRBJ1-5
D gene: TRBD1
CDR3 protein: CASSLEGGSNQPQHF
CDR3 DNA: TGTGCCAGCAGCTTAGAAGGGGGCAGCAATCAGCCCCAGCATTTT

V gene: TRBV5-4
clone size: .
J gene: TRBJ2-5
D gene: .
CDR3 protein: CASSLSQVQETQYF
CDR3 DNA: TGTGCCAGCAGCTTGTCGCAGGTCCAAGAGACCCAGTACTTC

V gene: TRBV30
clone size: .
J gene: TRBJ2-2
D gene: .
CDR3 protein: CACPLVGTRAPRNTGELFF
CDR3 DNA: TGTGCCTGCCCCCTCGTAGGGACACGTGCTCCTCGAAACACCGGGGAGCTGTTTTTT

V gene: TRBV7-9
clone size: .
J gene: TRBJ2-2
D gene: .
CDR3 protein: CASSLPSRELFF
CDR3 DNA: TGTGCCAGCAGCTTACCCAGTAGGGAGCTGTTTTTT

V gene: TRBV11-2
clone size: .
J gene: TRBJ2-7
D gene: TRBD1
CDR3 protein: CASSLDPFVRRDRGSEQYF
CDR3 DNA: TGTGCCAGCAGCTTAGATCCCTTTGTTCGCCGGGACAGGGGCAGCGAGCAGTACTTC

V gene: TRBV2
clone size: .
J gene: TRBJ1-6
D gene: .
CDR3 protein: CASSDGVSPLHF
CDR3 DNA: TGTGCCAGCAGTGACGGGGTTTCACCCCTCCACTTT

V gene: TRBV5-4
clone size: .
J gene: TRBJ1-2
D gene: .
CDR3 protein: CASSLDKETGGYTF
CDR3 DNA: TGTGCCAGCAGCTTGGATAAAGAGACAGGTGGCTACACCTTC

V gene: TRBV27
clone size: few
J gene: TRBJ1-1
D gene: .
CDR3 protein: CASSNTHYTEAFF
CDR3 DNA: TGTGCCAGCAGTAATACTCACTACACTGAAGCTTTCTTT

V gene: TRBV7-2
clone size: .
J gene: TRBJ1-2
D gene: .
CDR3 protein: CASSPEGDGYTF
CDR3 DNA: TGTGCCAGCAGCCCAGAGGGAGATGGCTACACCTTC

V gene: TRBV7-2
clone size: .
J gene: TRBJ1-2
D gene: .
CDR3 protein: CASSLAASGDGYTF
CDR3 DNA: TGTGCCAGCAGCTTAGCGGCGTCAGGGGATGGCTACACCTTC

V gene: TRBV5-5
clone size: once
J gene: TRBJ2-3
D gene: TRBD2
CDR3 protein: CASSLSGGPDTQYF
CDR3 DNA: TGTGCCAGCAGCCTCAGCGGGGGGCCAGATACGCAGTATTTT

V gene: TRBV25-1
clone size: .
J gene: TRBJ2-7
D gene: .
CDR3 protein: CASSDARPSYEQYF
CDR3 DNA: TGTGCCAGCAGTGACGCCAGGCCCTCCTACGAGCAGTACTTC

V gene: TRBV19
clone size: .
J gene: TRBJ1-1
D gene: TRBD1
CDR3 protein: CASSQGGGDTEAFF
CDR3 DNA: TGTGCCAGTAGTCAGGGGGGCGGCGACACTGAAGCTTTCTTT

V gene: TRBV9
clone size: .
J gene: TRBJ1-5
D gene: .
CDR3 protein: CASSVDQGLSNQPQHF
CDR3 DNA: TGTGCCAGCAGCGTAGATCAGGGACTTAGCAATCAGCCCCAGCATTTT

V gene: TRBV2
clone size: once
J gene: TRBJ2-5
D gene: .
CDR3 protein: CASGGGGALEETQYF
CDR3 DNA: TGTGCCAGCGGTGGAGGGGGCGCATTGGAAGAGACCCAGTACTTC